The 8 T cell receptor beta chains below were found in one sample sequenced in a study of shared clonotypes between healthy human individuals. The data were produced by immunoSEQ multiplex PCR, yet TCRdb's version contains in-frame clones alone and is incomplete. The sample lists about 2,500,000 clones, around nine tenths occurring once. Sequenced material: naive CD4+ T cells sorted from blood. Described subset: CD45RA+ positively selected. The receptors originated from a man younger than 30 in good health.

V usage is TRBV10-1 and J usage is TRBJ1-2; TRBD1 is a possible D gene (5 bases). Between the trimmed V and J ends, which lost 5 bases and 4 bases, there was a span of 11 bases. CDR3 length equals 13 residues. Germline V CDR1 and CDR2: WNHNN, SYGVQD (reference sequence). The CDR3: CASSLDKSYGYTF. The CDR3 coding sequence is TGCGCCAGCAGTTTGGACAAGAGCTATGGCTACACCTTC.

This clone has a single count. J is TRBJ1-1 and V is TRBV10-3; D is uncertain. Germline V gene data show CDR1 as ENHRY and CDR2 as SYGVKD. Trimming removed 4 bases at V and 5 bases at J, with 5 bases between. This CDR3 is built from 11 residues. As DNA, the CDR3 is TGTGCCATCAGTGGGGAGACTGAAGCTTTCTTT. Protein sequence: CAISGETEAFF.

This clone was recorded once. CDR3 protein: CASSSLDTFYGYTF. As DNA, the CDR3 is TGTGCCAGCAGTTCCCTGGACACTTTCTATGGCTACACCTTC. This sequence joins TRBV6-5 and TRBJ1-2; a possible D gene is TRBD1 (5 bases). V was trimmed by 4 bases and J by 4 bases, leaving 13 bases between them. The germline V gene encodes CDR1 MNHEY and CDR2 SVGAGI. The CDR3 loop spans 14 amino acids.

The CDR3: CANHSSSYEQYF. Written as DNA, the CDR3 is TGCGCCAACCACAGCTCTTCCTACGAGCAGTACTTC. J is TRBJ2-7 and V is TRBV4-1; D remains unclear. The CDR3 covers 12 residues. The V end was cut by 10 bases, the J end by 1 base, with 11 bases between. The germline gives CDR1 MGHRA, CDR2 YSYEKL.

The rearrangement uses TRBV15 and TRBJ2-7; 12 nucleotides align to TRBD1. CDR1 is LNHNV and CDR2 is YYDKDF in the germline V gene (reference sequence). The CDR3 spans 18 residues. The V segment lost 0 bases and the J segment 7 bases; nucleotides outside the gene matches: 13. CDR3 protein: CATSRDLGGGTGGGEQYF. CDR3 in DNA: TGTGCCACCAGCAGAGATCTAGGTGGAGGGACAGGGGGCGGTGAGCAGTACTTC.

The chain couples TRBV10-3 to TRBJ2-2; 9 bases are shared with TRBD2. The length of the CDR3 is 13 residues. Germline V gives CDR1 ENHRY, CDR2 SYGVKD. After removal of 10 bases from V and 5 bases from J, the junction contained 5 bases not matched to a gene. CDR3: CATGLALTGELFF. The CDR3 region has the DNA TGTGCCACAGGACTAGCGTTAACCGGGGAGCTGTTTTTT.

V gene TRBV11-2 combines with J gene TRBJ2-1, with 13 bases that match TRBD2. There are 17 residues in the CDR3. Germline lookup yields CDR1 SGHAT and CDR2 FQNNGV. Losses at the gene ends were 6 bases for V and 4 bases for J; bases not matched to a gene: 9. The CDR3 spells CASSFGLAGVYYNEQFF. In nucleotides, the CDR3 is TGTGCCAGCAGTTTCGGACTAGCGGGAGTTTATTACAATGAGCAGTTCTTC. The complete variable domain, with remaining parts taken from reference TRBV11-2 and TRBJ2-1, reads EAGVAQSPRYKIIEKRQSVAFWCNPISGHATLYWYQQILGQGPKLLIQFQNNGVVDDSQLPKDRFSAERLKGVDSTLKIQPAKLEDSAVYLCASSFGLAGVYYNEQFFGPGTRLTVL.

This clone showed up just once. The chain carries TRBV7-2 and TRBJ2-1; either TRBD1 or TRBD2 may fit D (5 bases each). Germline V CDR1 and CDR2: SGHTA, FQGNSA. V dropped 7 bases and J dropped 6 bases, with 22 bases sitting between them. This CDR3 comprises 16 residues. For the CDR3, the DNA is TGTGCCAGCAACCTTATCAGGACTGGGGCGGGCAATGAGCAGTTCTTC. Protein sequence: CASNLIRTGAGNEQFF.